This TCR beta chain is drawn from a study of type 1 and type 2 diabetes patients. About this clonotype itself: The junction shows a germline mismatch at one end, possibly a read error.

The PCR template was genomic DNA. A primer set of 30 forward and 13 reverse primers amplified the CDR3. Each CDR3 protein is one row after TCRdb ran MiXCR on the multiplex PCR reads. The sample shows 270,000 or so distinct CDR3 sequences, roughly 48% of them seen only once. The CDR3 is 14 residues long. From germline, CDR1 is SGHVS and CDR2 FQNEAQ. This chain uses TRBV7-8 with TRBJ1-5; D is perhaps TRBD1 (5 bases). The source of this sequence is a man aged 18 to 29 with type 2 diabetes. The sample taken for sequencing was peripheral blood mononuclear cells (PBMCs). DNA of the CDR3: TGTGCCAGCAGTTTAGGGGTGGGGAATCAGCCCCAGCATTTT. Translating gives CASSLGVGNQPQHF.